The sample holds many counts of the clone carrying this TCR beta chain. The sample originates from a study of identical twins. CDR1 DFQATT and CDR2 SNEGSKA come from the germline V gene (reference sequence). This CDR3 has 12 amino acids. V gave up 3 bases and J gave up 5 bases, with 9 bases separating them. One entry per CDR3 protein, called by TCRdb with MiXCR from the 5' RACE reads. Of hundreds of thousands of distinct CDR3 sequences listed, approximately 6% are singletons. Material: naive T cells sorted from blood. The chain combines TRBV20-1 with TRBJ2-3; D is unresolved. This clonotype originated in a young man in good health. CDR3 in DNA: TGCAGTGCTAGGCACGTGGGAGATACGCAGTATTTT. It codes for CSARHVGDTQYF.